This T cell receptor beta chain was recovered during a study of HIV-infected children after antiretroviral therapy interruption. Turning to the study itself: For the interruption arm, samples span week 0 through about 3 years after study end. Continuous-treatment samples came from weeks 0, 48 and 150.

In its sample, this clonotype was seen a few times. Stated treatment: PENTA 11 planned treatment interruption arm or continuous ART arm. The TCR library was built from RNA with a 3' RACE protocol and unique molecular identifiers. In TCRdb, the 3' RACE reads were re-called with MiXCR into one record per CDR3 protein. The sample holds approximately 89,000 distinct CDR3 sequences; approximately 6.9% are singletons and the top ten take more than 0.95%. Germline V lookup: CDR1 SGHKS, CDR2 YYEKEE (reference sequence). Trimming at V came to 3 bases and at J to 7 bases, leaving 10 bases not matched to a gene. The CDR3 contains 15 residues.

The clonotype was recovered from a pool of human donors with HIV. This chain links TRBV5-5 with TRBJ1-5; 7 bases agree with TRBD1. This material consisted of CD45RA+ CD4+ T cells from PBMCs, pooled from several time points, taken from a donor given antiretroviral therapy, either interrupted or continuous. Subset defined: naive CD4+ CD45RA+ CD45RO- T cells. The CDR3 DNA follows: TGTGCCAGCAGCTCCGATACAGGGGTGAGCCAGCCCCAGCATTTT. Encoded protein: CASSSDTGVSQPQHF.